The rows below give T cell receptor beta chains drawn from one sample of a study of shared clonotypes between healthy human individuals. TCRdb's table, derived via immunoSEQ multiplex PCR, lists solely in-frame clones and lacks some. The sample records about 2.4 million clones, under 95% being singletons. Sequences were obtained from naive CD4+ T cells from PBMCs. The receptors were sampled from a man aged 18 to 30 in good health. Some clones in this sample may be carry-over from other donors' samples. Each CDR3 is given without its conserved first and last residue. The order of the fields is clone size, CDR3 length, V gene, J gene, CDR3 protein. Some rows have no size entry. The others give once, few or many, or a class for an expanded clone.

NA	14	TRBV28	TRBJ2-1	ATLTSGPSSYNEQF
NA	16	TRBV5-1	TRBJ2-3	ASSLSSGRTPSTDTQY
NA	15	TRBV13	TRBJ2-1	ASSSTRLAGGYNEQF
once	11	TRBV6-6	TRBJ2-1	ASVRRGQGRQF
NA	15	TRBV30	TRBJ1-2	AWSVPDADRGDYGYT
NA	12	TRBV30	TRBJ2-5	AWSKLRVLETQY
NA	12	TRBV28	TRBJ2-7	ASGLAGGPREQY
NA	12	TRBV5-4	TRBJ2-2	ASSSQGGPGELF
once	14	TRBV6-5	TRBJ1-3	ASSYSPPGSGNTIY
NA	13	TRBV15	TRBJ2-7	ATSRGTSGRHEQY
NA	14	TRBV30	TRBJ1-6	AWSPGTGFYNSPLH
NA	15	TRBV28	TRBJ2-7	ASSLWRSRGPTYEQY
NA	14	TRBV5-1	TRBJ2-3	ASSIQGTWGTDTQY
NA	13	TRBV6-5	TRBJ2-3	ASSYSRTSENTQY
NA	13	TRBV10-3	TRBJ2-3	AISSSGSRTDTQY
NA	10	TRBV30	TRBJ1-2	ACPQGYYGYT
NA	16	TRBV10-1	TRBJ2-3	ASSPLRSAGVSTDTQY
once	13	TRBV5-1	TRBJ1-1	ASSLVWGMNTEAF
NA	13	TRBV27	TRBJ2-7	ASSLPGLAGHEQY
NA	13	TRBV5-1	TRBJ2-2	ASSLGQGGTGELF
NA	13	TRBV5-5	TRBJ2-5	ASSLLGLAEETQY
once	13	TRBV6-6	TRBJ2-3	ASTSPGGVTDTQY
NA	13	TRBV7-8	TRBJ2-7	ASSLNLGPSYEQY
NA	14	TRBV5-1	TRBJ2-3	ASSPYSGSSTDTQY
NA	13	TRBV5-1	TRBJ2-7	ASSTQDSSNYEQY
NA	11	TRBV4-2	TRBJ1-2	ASSQDLEQRGT
NA	9	TRBV20-1	TRBJ2-1	SARAAGEQF